These 25 T cell receptor beta chains came from one sample sequenced in a study of CXCR3-negative and CXCR3-positive naive CD8 T cells. The authors prepared UMI-labeled TRB cDNA libraries by 5' RACE. TCRdb reanalyzed the 5' RACE reads and collapses them to one entry per CDR3 protein, without DNA. In all, the sample yields 70,000 to 100,000 distinct CDR3 sequences. The specimen was naive CXCR3- CD8+ T cells from blood. Sample subset: CD45RO-CCR7+CD27+CD95- naive CD8+ T cells lacking CXCR3 (TNR3-). Every receptor here comes from a human donor in good health. Some clones in this sample may be carry-over from other donors' samples.

The chain couples TRBV19 to TRBJ1-6; TCRdb indicates TRBD1, and absent DNA this call remains unverified. Per the germline V gene, CDR1 is LNHDA and CDR2 is SQIVND (reference sequence). The CDR3 length is 18 residues. CDR3 sequence: CASSIDAVGEGFNSPLHF. Variable domain in full (rest from reference TRBV19 and TRBJ1-6): DGGITQSPKYLFRKEGQNVTLSCEQNLNHDAMYWYRQDPGQGLRLIYYSQIVNDFQKGDIAEGYSVSREKKESFPLTVTSAQKNPTAFYLCASSIDAVGEGFNSPLHFGNGTRLTVT.

The rearrangement joins TRBV25-1 to TRBJ2-5. In germline, CDR1 is MGHDK, CDR2 SYGVNS. The CDR3 has 13 amino acids. This CDR3 reads CASSEYSQETQYF.

V gene TRBV6-5 combines with J gene TRBJ2-1; TCRdb gives TRBD1 as the D gene, but with no DNA this cannot be confirmed. CDR3 length: 12 amino acids. CDR1 and CDR2 (germline): MNHEY, SVGAGI. CDR3 amino acids: CAASPGYNEQFF.

V and J are TRBV14 and TRBJ1-1; TCRdb's D call, TRBD1, is unchecked because there is no DNA. This CDR3 is built from 15 residues. Germline CDR1 SGHDN, CDR2 FVKESK. CDR3: CASSQGSPAVTEAFF.

This chain joins TRBV29-1 and TRBJ1-2; lacking DNA, the TRBD1 call made by TCRdb goes unchecked. This CDR3 has 13 residues. Germline lookup yields CDR1 SQVTM and CDR2 ANQGSEA. CDR3 region: CSGWIGGGYGYTF.

The rearrangement joins TRBV20-1 to TRBJ2-1; TCRdb calls TRBD1, which cannot be checked without DNA. CDR1 is DFQATT, CDR2 SNEGSKA, per germline (reference sequence). CDR3 length: 14 amino acids. The CDR3 is CSASYPVGFNEQFF.

The J gene is TRBJ2-3, the V gene TRBV29-1; checking the TCRdb D call of TRBD1 is not possible without DNA. Germline lookup yields CDR1 SQVTM and CDR2 ANQGSEA. The length of the CDR3 is 13 residues. The CDR3 reads CSVHGTRTDTQYF.

The V gene is TRBV29-1, the J gene TRBJ1-1; TCRdb indicates TRBD1, and absent DNA this call remains unverified. The CDR3 runs to 13 residues. CDR1 and CDR2 from the germline V gene are SQVTM and ANQGSEA. CDR3 sequence: CSARGAGHTEAFF.

The rearrangement uses TRBV29-1 and TRBJ1-4; checking the TCRdb D call of TRBD1 is not possible without DNA. The CDR3 sequence is 11 residues long. Looked up from germline, CDR1 is SQVTM and CDR2 is ANQGSEA. The CDR3 here is CSVDKTGRLFF.

The chain uses TRBV30 and TRBJ1-1; TCRdb returns TRBD1, unconfirmable since there is no DNA. Germline V gives CDR1 GTSNPN, CDR2 SVGIG (reference sequence). This CDR3 spans 14 amino acids. The CDR3 sequence: CAWSLGQGMTEAFF.

J is TRBJ2-5 and V is TRBV2. The length of the CDR3 is 17 residues. Germline V gene data show CDR1 as SNHLY and CDR2 as FYNNEI. This CDR3 is CASSEYGTLGPEETQYF.

V and J are TRBV29-1 and TRBJ1-2. CDR3 length: 14 amino acids. Per the germline V gene, CDR1 is SQVTM and CDR2 is ANQGSEA. The CDR3 loop is CSVDRNREGYGYTF.

The chain recombines TRBV28 with TRBJ2-1; TCRdb's D call of TRBD2 is untestable without DNA. The CDR3 sequence is 14 residues long. CDR1 MDHEN and CDR2 SYDVKM come from the germline V gene. The CDR3 here is CASSSIGISDEQFF.

The chain recombines TRBV12-3 or TRBV12-4 with TRBJ2-1; TCRdb lists TRBD2, though no DNA is available to test this call. This CDR3 is built from 14 residues. The CDR3: CATLSDSHDNEQFF.

The rearrangement joins TRBV29-1 to TRBJ2-7; TCRdb outputs TRBD1, but without DNA this stays unchecked. CDR3 length: 13 amino acids. Germline loops: CDR1 SQVTM, CDR2 ANQGSEA. This chain's CDR3 is CSVDGGDTYEQYF.

CDR3 protein: CAWEIAGGLGEQYF. The chain links TRBV30 to TRBJ2-7; TCRdb names TRBD2, which stays unverified in the absence of DNA. Germline V lookup: CDR1 GTSNPN, CDR2 SVGIG (reference sequence). The CDR3 spans 14 residues.

The chain couples TRBV4-1 to TRBJ2-2; TCRdb selects TRBD1, and the lack of DNA leaves this call unchecked. The CDR3 loop spans 15 amino acids. CDR1 is MGHRA and CDR2 is YSYEKL in the germline V gene. CDR3 loop: CASSPRGEGTGELFF.

The rearrangement links TRBV9 to TRBJ1-1; TCRdb's D call of TRBD1 is untestable without DNA. Germline CDR1 is SGDLS and CDR2 is YYNGEE. The CDR3 totals 16 residues. CDR3 sequence: CASSVGAGALNTEAFF.

The rearrangement uses TRBV9 and TRBJ2-1. The CDR3 sequence is 17 residues long. Germline-derived CDR1 and CDR2 are SGDLS and YYNGEE. CDR3 sequence reads: CASSPDPTGSSYNEQFF.

The genes are TRBV5-1 and TRBJ2-7. Germline V gene sequence: CDR1 SGHRS, CDR2 YFSETQ. CDR3 size: 15 residues. The CDR3 loop reads CASSLLGSNLYEQYF.

This sequence joins TRBV25-1 and TRBJ2-3; as DNA is missing, the TRBD2 call by TCRdb cannot be tested. Looked up from germline, CDR1 is MGHDK and CDR2 is SYGVNS. The CDR3 is 11 residues long. The CDR3 loop reads CASSEGPLQYF.

This sequence joins TRBV13 and TRBJ2-1. The germline V gene has CDR1 PRHDT and CDR2 FYEKMQ (reference sequence). CDR3 length: 13 amino acids. The CDR3 sequence is CASSLGTTNEQFF.

This chain joins TRBV28 and TRBJ1-2; TCRdb picks TRBD1, but there is no DNA to check that call. Germline V gene data show CDR1 as MDHEN and CDR2 as SYDVKM. The CDR3 is 13 amino acids. CDR3 amino acids: CASTPRGAYGYTF.

V usage is TRBV12-3 or TRBV12-4 and J usage is TRBJ2-7; the TRBD1 assignment by TCRdb is unverifiable without DNA. This CDR3 is built from 16 residues. CDR3: CASSYIGTGVGYEQYF.

The rearrangement uses TRBV27 and TRBJ2-3. CDR3 length equals 14 residues. The germline V gene has CDR1 MNHEY and CDR2 SMNVEV (reference sequence). The CDR3 reads CATANTVLTDTQYF.